This TCR beta chain was sequenced for a study of shared clonotypes between healthy human individuals. The overall study: Each donor's CD4 naive and CD4 memory cells filled three plates apiece, CD8 naive two, and CD8 memory one. General study points: Roughly 5% of naive CD4 clonotypes were shared across a few donors.

The CDR3 runs to 15 residues. Germline V CDR1 and CDR2: MNHEY, SVGAGI. V lost 5 bases to trimming and J lost 0 bases; unmatched junction nucleotides: 4. Comments on this clone: What it binds is unknown.

Naive CD8 cells were CD45RO-negative, positively selected for CCR7, excluding terminally differentiated effector memory CD45RA+ cells. Using 200 ng DNA, 32,000 or so T cell genomes, the sorted-subset replicate PCRs were run. Data came from immunoSEQ multiplex PCR; TCRdb stores just in-frame clones and leaves some out. This sample has about 2.1 million clones, with 93% found just once. What was sequenced was naive CD8+ T cells from PBMCs. This clonotype was obtained from a man younger than 35 in good health. Some clones in this sample may be carry-over from other donors' samples. The chain recombines TRBV6-5 with TRBJ2-3, with 8 bases lining up with TRBD1. CDR3 nucleotides: TGTGCCAGCAGTGGACAGGGAGCTAGCACAGATACGCAGTATTTT. This gives the protein CASSGQGASTDTQYF.